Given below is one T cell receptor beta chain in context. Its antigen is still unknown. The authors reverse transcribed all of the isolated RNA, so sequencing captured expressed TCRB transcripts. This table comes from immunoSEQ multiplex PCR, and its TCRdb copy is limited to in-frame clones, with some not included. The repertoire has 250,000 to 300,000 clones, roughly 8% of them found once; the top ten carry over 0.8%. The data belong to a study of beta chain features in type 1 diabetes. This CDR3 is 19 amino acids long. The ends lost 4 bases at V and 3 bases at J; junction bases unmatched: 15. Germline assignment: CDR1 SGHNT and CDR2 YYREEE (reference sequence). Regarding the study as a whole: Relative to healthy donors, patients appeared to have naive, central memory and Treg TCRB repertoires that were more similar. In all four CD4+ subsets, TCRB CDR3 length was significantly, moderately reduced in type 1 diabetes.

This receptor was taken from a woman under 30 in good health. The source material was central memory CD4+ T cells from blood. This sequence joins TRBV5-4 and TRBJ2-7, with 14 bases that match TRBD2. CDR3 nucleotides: TGTGCCAGCAGCACGACGGGGTCCGGGACTAGCGGGAGTTACTACGAGCAGTACTTC. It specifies CASSTTGSGTSGSYYEQYF.